Listed here is a single T cell receptor beta chain. The antigen is not known. Some clones are missing from TCRdb's copy, which holds only in-frame ones; the method was immunoSEQ multiplex PCR. Altogether 92,000 or so clones are present, approximately 96% being singletons, with the ten largest covering 0.78%. Germline V gene data show CDR1 as SGHVS and CDR2 as FNYEAQ. After removal of 11 bases from V and 0 bases from J, the junction contained 12 bases not matched to a gene. CDR3 length: 15 residues. This sample stems from a study of cytomegalovirus exposure and HLA in healthy donors. Study-level points and caveats: Reported results showed that the classifier diagnosed cytomegalovirus status with high specificity and sensitivity.

The sample consisted of PBMCs. The chain joins TRBV7-6 to TRBJ1-1; 7 nucleotides align to TRBD1. This sequence was found in a man between 18 and 29 years old in good health and CMV-seronegative. The CDR3: CASRGAGVMNTEAFF. The CDR3 DNA follows: TGTGCCTCCAGGGGGGCAGGAGTCATGAACACTGAAGCTTTCTTT.